What follows are 11 T cell receptor beta chains derived from one specimen sequenced in a study of blood T cell repertoires in COVID-19 (dated by TCRdb to 2020 to 2021). The library was prepared using the immunoSEQ multiplex PCR assay. TCRdb provides this immuneACCESS table in a form limited to in-frame rearrangements. Some clones are lacking; in checked studies, under half of them reflect an unresolved V gene, and why the rest are absent is not known. The sample has 200,000 to 250,000 clones on record, roughly nine tenths of them singletons. In total, the top ten clones hold over 3% of the sample. Sequencing used PBMCs or T cells enriched from blood (not recorded which). Receptor source: a woman aged 45-59 years in a cohort exposed to, infected with or recovered from COVID-19 (not recorded which).

Only one count was recorded for this clone. The chain employs TRBV2 and TRBJ1-5; D gene unclear. Germline CDR1 is SNHLY and CDR2 is FYNNEI. The V end lost 7 bases, the J end lost 3 bases, and 16 bases lay between the germline ends. CDR3 length equals 15 residues. In nucleotides, the CDR3 is TGTGCCAGCACCTATCAGGTGGCAGTCAATCAGCCCCAGCATTTT. Encoded protein: CASTYQVAVNQPQHF.

The chain is built from TRBV15 and TRBJ2-7; D might be TRBD1 (6 bases). Trimming stripped 2 bases from V and 6 bases from J, with 14 bases between. Looked up from germline, CDR1 is LNHNV and CDR2 is YYDKDF (reference sequence). The length of the CDR3 is 14 residues. The CDR3 reads CATSRRGQFGEQYF. Written as DNA, the CDR3 is TGTGCCACCAGCAGAAGAGGACAGTTCGGCGAGCAGTACTTC.

This chain uses TRBV4-3 with TRBJ1-1; D is perhaps TRBD1 (5 bases). CDR3 size: 17 residues. CDR1 and CDR2 (germline): LGHNA, YSLEER. V was shortened by 3 bases and J by 0 bases, with 17 bases between the two germline ends. The CDR3 sequence is CASSQGGRGFMNTEAFF. The CDR3 DNA reads as TGCGCCAGCAGCCAGGGGGGAAGGGGATTCATGAACACTGAAGCTTTCTTT.

This clone was detected once. The rearrangement uses TRBV19 and TRBJ1-1; D unclear. V was cut by 1 base and J by 1 base, with 7 bases left in between. Germline CDR1 is LNHDA and CDR2 is SQIVND (reference sequence). This CDR3 has 14 residues. CDR3 DNA: TGTGCCAGTAGTATAGCCACGGGGAACACTGAAGCTTTCTTT. Amino acid sequence: CASSIATGNTEAFF.

The chain links TRBV24-1 to TRBJ2-3, with D perhaps matching TRBD1 (6 bases). V was shortened by 1 base and J by 11 bases, with 21 bases between the two germline ends. The CDR3 is 16 residues long. Per the germline V gene, CDR1 is KGHDR and CDR2 is SFDVKD. The CDR3 sequence is CATSDFPRTDEVRQYF. CDR3 sequence (DNA): TGTGCCACCAGTGATTTTCCGCGGACAGACGAAGTTAGGCAGTATTTT.

CDR3 DNA: TGTGCCAGTAGGCTGGACAAGCTGAACACTGAAGCTTTCTTT. Translated: CASRLDKLNTEAFF. The chain couples TRBV19 to TRBJ1-1; tentative D call: TRBD1 (5 bases). This CDR3 has 14 residues. The germline V gene has CDR1 LNHDA and CDR2 SQIVND (reference sequence). Between the trimmed V and J ends, which lost 6 bases and 0 bases, there was a span of 11 bases.

This sequence joins TRBV5-1 and TRBJ1-1; D possibly corresponds to TRBD1 (6 bases). V dropped 2 bases and J dropped 1 base, with 15 bases sitting between them. Germline loops: CDR1 SGHRS, CDR2 YFSETQ. This CDR3 region has 16 residues. This chain's CDR3 is CASSFLTDSQNTEAFF. CDR3 DNA sequence: TGCGCCAGCAGCTTCCTGACGGACAGCCAGAACACTGAAGCTTTCTTT. Complete variable domain (other parts from reference TRBV5-1 and TRBJ1-1): KAGVTQTPRYLIKTRGQQVTLSCSPISGHRSVSWYQQTPGQGLQFLFEYFSETQRNKGNFPGRFSGRQFSNSRSEMNVSTLELGDSALYLCASSFLTDSQNTEAFFGQGTRLTVV.

The chain links TRBV19 to TRBJ2-1; 8 bases match TRBD1. The V gene end was trimmed by 4 bases and the J gene end by 2 bases; junction bases not matched to a gene: 7. This CDR3 has 16 residues. CDR1 and CDR2 from the germline V gene are LNHDA and SQIVND (reference sequence). For the CDR3, the DNA is TGTGCCAGTAGTAGTGGACAGGGTGGGGCCTACAATGAGCAGTTCTTC. Translating it yields CASSSGQGGAYNEQFF. Full variable domain (rest looked up from reference TRBV19 and TRBJ2-1): DGGITQSPKYLFRKEGQNVTLSCEQNLNHDAMYWYRQDPGQGLRLIYYSQIVNDFQKGDIAEGYSVSREKKESFPLTVTSAQKNPTAFYLCASSSGQGGAYNEQFFGPGTRLTVL.

CDR3 loop: CASSAGTGASGGALNEQFF. CDR3 bases: TGCGCCAGCAGCGCCGGGACAGGGGCTAGCGGGGGGGCCTTGAATGAGCAGTTCTTC. The V gene is TRBV5-1, the J gene TRBJ2-1; 12 bases align to TRBD2. Germline V gene lookup returns CDR1 SGHRS and CDR2 YFSETQ. After removal of 4 bases from V and 7 bases from J, the junction contained 18 bases not matched to a gene. The CDR3 runs to 19 residues.

This clone was detected only a few times. The rearrangement uses TRBV15 and TRBJ1-6, with TRBD1 as a possible D gene (5 bases). Germline CDR1 LNHNV, CDR2 YYDKDF (reference sequence). The CDR3 has 15 residues. Trimming shortened V by 0 bases and J by 7 bases, and 10 bases separated the two germline ends. CDR3 in DNA: TGTGCCACCAGCAGAGATAGGGGTATGAATTCACCCCTCCACTTT. As protein: CATSRDRGMNSPLHF. The variable domain in full, completed from reference TRBV15 and TRBJ1-6, reads DAMVIQNPRYQVTQFGKPVTLSCSQTLNHNVMYWYQQKSSQAPKLLFHYYDKDFNNEADTPDNFQSRRPNTSFCFLDIRSPGLGDTAMYLCATSRDRGMNSPLHFGNGTRLTVT.

This chain uses TRBV4-3 with TRBJ2-7; TRBD2 matches at 9 bases. Germline V lookup: CDR1 LGHNA, CDR2 YSLEER. This CDR3 region has 15 residues. V gave up 0 bases and J gave up 3 bases; unmatched junction bases: 3. The DNA for the CDR3 is TGCGCCAGCAGCCAAGATAGCGGGGGAATCTACGAGCAGTACTTC. Residues: CASSQDSGGIYEQYF.